The rows below give T cell receptor beta chains drawn from one sample of a study of Ad26.COV2.S vaccination and SARS-CoV-2 variants. Repertoires were generated with immunoSEQ multiplex PCR, while TCRdb's copy carries only in-frame clones and drops some. This sample yields about 350,000 clones, of which 85% are seen a single time; roughly 3.3% belongs to the top ten. The sequencing here drew on peripheral blood, taken in a trial of Ad26.COV2.S vaccine versus placebo. The receptors here all came from a person aged 18-65 years who received the Ad26.COV2.S COVID-19 vaccine or a placebo. CDR3s include the opening cysteine and the closing phenylalanine or tryptophan. The D gene is left open where the match is weak. Where a row states a size, it is once, few, many or the class of an expanded clone; other rows omit it.

d_gene: NA; abundance: NA; v_gene: TRBV11-2; j_gene: TRBJ1-2; CDR3aa: CASSVNVGGYGYTF; CDR3nt: TGTGCCAGCAGCGTCAACGTAGGGGGCTATGGCTACACCTTC
d_gene: NA; abundance: NA; v_gene: TRBV7-9; j_gene: TRBJ1-2; CDR3aa: CASSIQSNYGYTF; CDR3nt: TGTGCCAGCAGTATTCAAAGTAACTATGGCTACACCTTC
d_gene: TRBD1; abundance: NA; v_gene: TRBV28; j_gene: TRBJ1-5; CDR3aa: CASRGDRVIDQPQHF; CDR3nt: TGTGCCAGCAGGGGGGACAGGGTAATCGATCAGCCCCAGCATTTT
d_gene: NA; abundance: NA; v_gene: TRBV12-5; j_gene: TRBJ2-3; CDR3aa: CASGFPGVTDTQYF; CDR3nt: TGTGCTAGTGGTTTTCCGGGGGTCACAGATACGCAGTATTTT
d_gene: TRBD1; abundance: once; v_gene: TRBV6-5; j_gene: TRBJ2-7; CDR3aa: CASRTGQLYEQYF; CDR3nt: TGTGCCAGCAGGACGGGACAGCTCTACGAGCAGTACTTC
d_gene: NA; abundance: NA; v_gene: TRBV6-5; j_gene: TRBJ2-5; CDR3aa: CASSYGAAGKQETQYF; CDR3nt: TGTGCCAGCAGTTATGGCGCCGCGGGGAAGCAAGAGACCCAGTACTTC
d_gene: NA; abundance: NA; v_gene: TRBV10-3; j_gene: TRBJ1-6; CDR3aa: CAISESNGGQGPSPLHF; CDR3nt: TGTGCCATCAGTGAGTCGAACGGCGGGCAGGGGCCGTCACCCCTCCACTTT
d_gene: NA; abundance: NA; v_gene: TRBV18; j_gene: TRBJ2-2; CDR3aa: CASSSDRTGELFF; CDR3nt: TGTGCCAGCTCATCCGACAGAACCGGGGAGCTGTTTTTT
d_gene: TRBD1; abundance: NA; v_gene: TRBV29-1; j_gene: TRBJ2-6; CDR3aa: CSVQGARANVLTF; CDR3nt: TGCAGTGTACAGGGGGCAAGGGCCAACGTCCTGACTTTC
d_gene: TRBD2; abundance: NA; v_gene: TRBV18; j_gene: TRBJ2-1; CDR3aa: CASFFLGLAGVGAYNEQFF; CDR3nt: TGTGCCAGCTTTTTCCTGGGACTAGCGGGAGTGGGAGCGTACAATGAGCAGTTCTTC
d_gene: TRBD1; abundance: NA; v_gene: TRBV7-9; j_gene: TRBJ1-1; CDR3aa: CASSSGQLNTEAFF; CDR3nt: TGTGCCAGCAGCTCGGGACAGTTGAACACTGAAGCTTTCTTT
d_gene: NA; abundance: NA; v_gene: TRBV2; j_gene: TRBJ1-6; CDR3aa: CASNPGSSYNSPLHF; CDR3nt: TGTGCCAGCAACCCAGGGAGCTCCTATAATTCACCCCTCCACTTT
d_gene: TRBD1; abundance: NA; v_gene: TRBV7-2; j_gene: TRBJ1-2; CDR3aa: CASSYRSIGQGGYGYTF; CDR3nt: TGTGCCAGCAGCTATAGGAGTATTGGACAGGGAGGATATGGCTACACCTTC
d_gene: NA; abundance: NA; v_gene: TRBV19; j_gene: TRBJ2-7; CDR3aa: CASSLTQGYEQYF; CDR3nt: TGTGCCAGTAGTTTAACTCAGGGCTACGAGCAGTACTTC
d_gene: NA; abundance: NA; v_gene: TRBV5-1; j_gene: TRBJ2-1; CDR3aa: CASSLVRESQTYNEQFF; CDR3nt: TGCGCCAGCAGCTTGGTCAGGGAGTCGCAGACCTACAATGAGCAGTTCTTC
d_gene: NA; abundance: NA; v_gene: TRBV5-4; j_gene: TRBJ2-3; CDR3aa: CASSFQGSDTQYF; CDR3nt: TGTGCCAGCAGCTTTCAGGGATCAGATACGCAGTATTTT
d_gene: NA; abundance: NA; v_gene: TRBV27; j_gene: TRBJ2-1; CDR3aa: CASSLGSHEQFF; CDR3nt: TGTGCCAGCAGCCTGGGATCCCATGAGCAGTTCTTC
d_gene: TRBD1; abundance: NA; v_gene: TRBV2; j_gene: TRBJ1-5; CDR3aa: CARGQGRNQPQHF; CDR3nt: TGTGCCAGGGGACAGGGACGAAATCAGCCCCAGCATTTT
d_gene: NA; abundance: NA; v_gene: TRBV6-6; j_gene: TRBJ1-6; CDR3aa: CASLRGNNSPLHF; CDR3nt: TGTGCCAGTCTCAGGGGCAATAATTCACCCCTCCACTTT
d_gene: TRBD1; abundance: NA; v_gene: TRBV2; j_gene: TRBJ1-4; CDR3aa: CASRNTGTGYEKLFF; CDR3nt: TGTGCCAGCAGAAACACCGGGACAGGGTATGAAAAACTGTTTTTT
d_gene: NA; abundance: once; v_gene: TRBV25-1; j_gene: TRBJ1-4; CDR3aa: CASSAHRGLNEKLFF; CDR3nt: TGTGCCAGCAGTGCCCATCGGGGGCTTAATGAAAAACTGTTTTTT
d_gene: NA; abundance: few; v_gene: TRBV6-6; j_gene: TRBJ1-5; CDR3aa: CASNLQGSNQPQHF; CDR3nt: TGTGCCAGCAACCTACAAGGAAGCAATCAGCCCCAGCATTTT
d_gene: TRBD1; abundance: NA; v_gene: TRBV2; j_gene: TRBJ1-5; CDR3aa: CATRTGGNQPQHF; CDR3nt: TGTGCCACCCGGACAGGGGGGAATCAGCCCCAGCATTTT
d_gene: NA; abundance: NA; v_gene: TRBV21-1; j_gene: TRBJ2-7; CDR3aa: CASRKGRFGSYEQYF; CDR3nt: TGTGCCAGCAGAAAAGGCCGCTTCGGGTCCTACGAGCAGTACTTC
d_gene: NA; abundance: few; v_gene: TRBV7-8; j_gene: TRBJ1-6; CDR3aa: CASSLEGQGYNSPLHF; CDR3nt: TGTGCCAGCAGCTTAGAGGGGCAGGGATATAATTCACCCCTCCACTTT
d_gene: NA; abundance: NA; v_gene: TRBV10-3; j_gene: TRBJ1-2; CDR3aa: CAISLTGIDYGYTF; CDR3nt: TGTGCCATCAGCCTTACAGGGATTGACTATGGCTACACCTTC
d_gene: TRBD1; abundance: NA; v_gene: TRBV19; j_gene: TRBJ2-3; CDR3aa: CASSIYGTVPRDTQYF; CDR3nt: TGTGCCAGTAGTATATACGGGACAGTCCCCAGGGATACGCAGTATTTT
d_gene: TRBD2; abundance: NA; v_gene: TRBV4-3; j_gene: TRBJ2-3; CDR3aa: CASSQDSGRGTDTQYF; CDR3nt: TGCGCCAGCAGCCAAGACAGCGGGAGAGGCACAGATACGCAGTATTTT
d_gene: TRBD1; abundance: few; v_gene: TRBV24-1; j_gene: TRBJ2-3; CDR3aa: CATPGRDRGTDTQYF; CDR3nt: TGTGCCACCCCAGGTCGGGACAGGGGGACAGATACGCAGTATTTT
d_gene: TRBD1; abundance: NA; v_gene: TRBV7-8; j_gene: TRBJ1-4; CDR3aa: CASSLVGGWEKLFF; CDR3nt: TGTGCCAGCAGCTTAGTAGGGGGCTGGGAAAAACTGTTTTTT
d_gene: NA; abundance: NA; v_gene: TRBV27; j_gene: TRBJ2-7; CDR3aa: CASSLRGILYEQYF; CDR3nt: TGTGCCAGCAGTTTGAGAGGGATACTCTACGAGCAGTACTTC
d_gene: NA; abundance: few; v_gene: TRBV28; j_gene: TRBJ1-4; CDR3aa: CASSLTPSTNEKLFF; CDR3nt: TGTGCCAGCAGTTTAACACCCTCAACTAATGAAAAACTGTTTTTT
d_gene: NA; abundance: NA; v_gene: TRBV15; j_gene: TRBJ2-5; CDR3aa: CATSRDWGREAEETQYF; CDR3nt: TGTGCCACCAGCAGAGATTGGGGCAGGGAGGCGGAAGAGACCCAGTACTTC
d_gene: TRBD1; abundance: NA; v_gene: TRBV9; j_gene: TRBJ1-1; CDR3aa: CASHTRGTVEAFF; CDR3nt: TGTGCCAGCCATACAAGGGGGACAGTTGAAGCTTTCTTT
d_gene: NA; abundance: NA; v_gene: TRBV5-1; j_gene: TRBJ2-1; CDR3aa: CASSRDGVRYNEQFF; CDR3nt: TGCGCCAGCAGCCGGGATGGGGTCAGGTACAATGAGCAGTTCTTC
d_gene: NA; abundance: NA; v_gene: TRBV2; j_gene: TRBJ1-2; CDR3aa: CASRRGPGDRYTF; CDR3nt: TGTGCCAGCAGGAGGGGTCCAGGGGATAGATACACCTTC
d_gene: TRBD2; abundance: NA; v_gene: TRBV9; j_gene: TRBJ2-3; CDR3aa: CASSLTSGSFTDTQYF; CDR3nt: TGTGCCAGCAGCCTCACTAGCGGGAGCTTCACAGATACGCAGTATTTT
d_gene: NA; abundance: NA; v_gene: TRBV2; j_gene: TRBJ1-1; CDR3aa: CASSGEGIYTEAFF; CDR3nt: TGTGCCAGCAGTGGTGAGGGGATTTACACTGAAGCTTTCTTT
d_gene: TRBD1; abundance: NA; v_gene: TRBV25-1; j_gene: TRBJ2-7; CDR3aa: CASSGTGVPYEQYF; CDR3nt: TGTGCCAGCAGTGGGACAGGGGTTCCCTACGAGCAGTACTTC
d_gene: NA; abundance: NA; v_gene: TRBV19; j_gene: TRBJ1-5; CDR3aa: CASSIGQINQPQHF; CDR3nt: TGTGCCAGTAGTATAGGGCAGATCAATCAGCCCCAGCATTTT
d_gene: NA; abundance: NA; v_gene: TRBV28; j_gene: TRBJ2-5; CDR3aa: CASSFPTLEGQETQYF; CDR3nt: TGTGCCAGCAGTTTCCCTACCTTGGAAGGTCAAGAGACCCAGTACTTC
d_gene: TRBD2; abundance: NA; v_gene: TRBV3-1/TRBV3-2; j_gene: TRBJ2-3; CDR3aa: CASSQRASGKDTQYF; CDR3nt: TGTGCCAGCAGCCAAAGGGCTAGCGGGAAGGATACGCAGTATTTT
d_gene: NA; abundance: NA; v_gene: TRBV15; j_gene: TRBJ2-4; CDR3aa: CATSITSGVDKNIQYF; CDR3nt: TGTGCCACCAGCATCACTTCGGGGGTGGACAAAAACATTCAGTACTTC
d_gene: NA; abundance: once; v_gene: TRBV11-2; j_gene: TRBJ2-2; CDR3aa: CASSSTTSTNTGELFF; CDR3nt: TGTGCCAGCAGCTCCACAACATCGACGAACACCGGGGAGCTGTTTTTT
d_gene: TRBD2; abundance: NA; v_gene: TRBV5-6; j_gene: TRBJ2-7; CDR3aa: CASSVDRGRLAGLSYEQYF; CDR3nt: TGTGCCAGCAGCGTGGACAGGGGCAGACTAGCGGGACTCTCCTACGAGCAGTACTTC
d_gene: TRBD1; abundance: NA; v_gene: TRBV10-3; j_gene: TRBJ1-1; CDR3aa: CAISGGQGAFF; CDR3nt: TGTGCCATCAGTGGTGGACAGGGAGCTTTCTTT